One T cell receptor beta chain is described in this entry. This entry belongs to a study of cytomegalovirus exposure and HLA in healthy donors. The CDR3 is 15 residues long. Germline-derived CDR1 and CDR2 are MNHEY and SVGAGI. The trim removed 6 bases at V and 6 bases at J, leaving 9 bases unmatched. The primer mix had 60 Vbeta and 13 Jbeta primers. Clones were read by immunoSEQ multiplex PCR, and TCRdb kept only the in-frame ones, dropping some. Among about 200,000 clones listed, 75% to 80% were seen once. This sequence joins TRBV6-5 and TRBJ2-1; 9 bases line up with TRBD1. Material: PBMCs. The clonotype originates from a woman aged 25 to 39 in good health and CMV-seropositive. This CDR3 reads CASSPAGQGPNEQFF. The CDR3 nucleotides read TGTGCCAGCAGCCCCGCGGGACAGGGTCCCAATGAGCAGTTCTTC.